A selection of T cell receptor beta chains follows, all from one sample in a study of follicular helper T cells after annual influenza vaccination. Sequenced by immunoSEQ multiplex PCR; TCRdb stores in-frame clones only, minus some. In the table there are roughly 9,900 clones, 65% to 85% of which are singletons. Sequenced material: CXCR5- memory CD4+ T cells sorted from blood, taken 7 days after influenza vaccination. Receptors were obtained from an adult who received the influenza vaccine. The CDR3 runs from the conserved cysteine through the conserved F or W. Each record gives: D gene, clone size, J gene, V gene, CDR3 protein, CDR3 DNA. The D gene is left open where the match is weak. Clone size appears in some rows only: once, few, many, or a class for an expanded clone.

>NA|NA|TRBJ1-2|TRBV5-6
CASSPLGGRDNNGYTF
TGTGCCAGCAGCCCCCTTGGGGGCAGGGATAATAATGGCTACACCTTC
>TRBD1|NA|TRBJ1-4|TRBV5-4
CASSPRTGLNEKLFF
TGTGCCAGCAGCCCCCGGACAGGGTTGAATGAAAAACTGTTTTTT
>NA|few|TRBJ1-5|TRBV6-1
CASSKGQGEHF
TGTGCCAGCAGCAAAGGACAAGGGGAGCATTTT
>TRBD2|NA|TRBJ2-1|TRBV7-2
CASSRTSGYYNEQFF
TGTGCCAGCAGCCGGACTAGCGGGTACTACAATGAGCAGTTCTTC
>TRBD2|once|TRBJ2-3|TRBV6-5
CASRGGVRGDTQYF
TGTGCCAGCAGGGGGGGGGTCCGGGGAGATACGCAGTATTTT
>NA|NA|TRBJ1-2|TRBV28
CASSLAGYGYTF
TGTGCCAGCAGTTTGGCGGGTTATGGCTACACCTTC
>NA|few|TRBJ2-7|TRBV7-9
CASSLGGPPYEQYF
TGTGCCAGCAGCTTAGGGGGACCCCCCTACGAGCAGTACTTC
>NA|NA|TRBJ2-1|TRBV28
CASSLADQTSYNEQFF
TGTGCCAGCAGTTTGGCAGATCAAACCTCCTACAATGAGCAGTTCTTC
>NA|NA|TRBJ2-7|TRBV7-9
CASSENYEQYF
TGTGCCAGCAGCGAGAACTACGAGCAGTACTTC
>NA|NA|TRBJ1-5|TRBV6-5
CASSYPRDGVPQHF
TGTGCCAGCAGTTACCCCCGGGACGGAGTGCCCCAGCATTTT
>NA|NA|TRBJ1-2|TRBV7-9
CASSPPQELNGYTF
TGTGCCAGCAGCCCCCCCCAGGAGTTGAATGGCTACACCTTC
>TRBD2|NA|TRBJ2-5|TRBV7-3
CASSWGLEETQYF
TGTGCCAGCAGCTGGGGACTAGAGGAGACCCAGTACTTC
>NA|NA|TRBJ2-4|TRBV21-1
CASSKVLGRNKNIQYF
TGTGCCAGCAGCAAAGTATTGGGACGGAACAAAAACATTCAGTACTTC
>NA|NA|TRBJ2-3|TRBV10-2
CAVRGVGLSTDTQYF
TGCGCAGTCAGAGGAGTCGGGCTTTCCACAGATACGCAGTATTTT
>TRBD1|once|TRBJ1-2|TRBV10-3
CAISEDRELDFGYTF
TGTGCCATCAGTGAGGACAGGGAACTCGACTTTGGCTACACCTTC
>NA|NA|TRBJ2-5|TRBV6-1
CASSVQEETQYF
TGTGCCAGCAGTGTACAGGAAGAGACCCAGTACTTC
>NA|few|TRBJ2-2|TRBV7-9
CASSPSGELFF
TGTGCCAGCAGCCCCTCGGGGGAGCTGTTTTTT
>NA|NA|TRBJ2-5|TRBV4-1
CASSQGIPGGRETQYF
TGCGCCAGCAGCCAAGGCATCCCTGGGGGCAGGGAGACCCAGTACTTC
>NA|NA|TRBJ1-5|TRBV28
CASSWGGVAQHF
TGTGCCAGCAGTTGGGGAGGTGTGGCCCAGCATTTT
>NA|once|TRBJ1-5|TRBV28
CASSSGRQPQHF
TGTGCCAGCAGTTCCGGTCGTCAGCCCCAGCATTTT
>TRBD1|NA|TRBJ2-7|TRBV5-4
CASSPGDSGNEQYF
TGTGCCAGCAGCCCCGGGGACAGCGGCAACGAGCAGTACTTC
>NA|NA|TRBJ1-3|TRBV2
CASRRDLRSNTIYF
TGTGCCAGCAGGCGGGACCTCCGATCCAACACCATATATTTT
>NA|few|TRBJ2-7|TRBV5-1
CASSSGTVNYEQYF
TGCGCCAGCAGCTCCGGGACGGTGAACTACGAGCAGTACTTC
>TRBD2|NA|TRBJ2-2|TRBV11-2
CASSLGVSGGSSTGELFF
TGTGCCAGCAGCTTAGGTGTTAGCGGGGGGTCGAGTACCGGGGAGCTGTTTTTT
>NA|NA|TRBJ1-1|TRBV25-1
CASSEYPGLDEAFF
TGTGCCAGCAGTGAATATCCCGGTCTGGATGAAGCTTTCTTT
>TRBD1|NA|TRBJ1-2|TRBV28
CASSHSTGYYGYTF
TGTGCCAGCAGCCATTCGACAGGGTACTATGGCTACACCTTC